This T cell receptor beta chain was sequenced during a study of STAT5B mutations in CD4+ large granular lymphocyte leukemia. Study-wide points: Patient CD4-sorted repertoires looked more clonal than healthy CD4+ repertoires, even without putative leukemic clones.

Note on this clone: Antigen specificity is unknown.

In the original analysis: The detection floor for productive clonotype frequency was 2.59 x 10-5. This table comes from immunoSEQ multiplex PCR, and its TCRdb copy is limited to in-frame clones, with some not included. Clone size and the V and J calls come from that table; the DNA yielded D and trimming. Found here are more than 45,000 clones, 70% of them singletons; the top ten hold approximately 1.5%. The receptor was isolated from a human donor in good health. Material for sequencing was CD4+ T cells from blood buffy coats.

CDR3: CASSRQLGTEAFF. The CDR3 nucleotides read TGTGCCAGCAGCCGCCAATTGGGCACTGAAGCTTTCTTT. The chain joins TRBV5-8 to TRBJ1-1; D gene ambiguous. This CDR3 is 13 amino acids long. Trimming stripped 4 bases from V and 4 bases from J, with 11 bases between. Germline V gene data show CDR1 as SGHTS and CDR2 as YDEGEE.